This T cell receptor beta chain was recovered during a study of T cells after yellow fever vaccination. In the study overall: Some fractions had low cell numbers, and these were prepared with SMART-Seq v4 Ultra Low Input. Study-level findings and limits: Subsequent to the booster, the majority of primary-vaccination clones reappeared (96% CD4, 85% to 90% CD8). The secondary response was weaker but peaked faster, day 5 versus 15.

Trimming took off 10 bases at V and 5 bases at J, with 14 bases between the two ends. This CDR3 spans 13 amino acids. The V gene's germline CDR1 is SNHLY and CDR2 FYNNEI. This clonotype was observed many times. Its cognate antigen is unknown. MiXCR was run by TCRdb on the 5' RACE reads, yielding one entry per CDR3 protein. The data contain 360,000 or so distinct CDR3 sequences, more than 9% of them seen just once; the ten biggest clones take up around 20%. The receptor comes from a man aged 18 to 30 who received the YFV17D yellow fever vaccine. This material consisted of PBMCs, taken on the day of the first yellow fever vaccination. V is TRBV2 and J is TRBJ2-2; a possible D gene is TRBD2 (6 bases). In nucleotides, the CDR3 is TGTGCCACCACCCGGAGCGGGACCGGGGAGCTGTTTTTT. Encoded protein: CATTRSGTGELFF. Full variable domain (outside the CDR3, taken from reference TRBV2 and TRBJ2-2): EPEVTQTPSHQVTQMGQEVILRCVPISNHLYFYWYRQILGQKVEFLVSFYNNEISEKSEIFDDQFSVERPDGSNFTLKIRSTKLEDSAMYFCATTRSGTGELFFGEGSRLTVL.